This T cell receptor (beta chain) derives from a study of T cell changes during pregnancy in multiple sclerosis. Germline CDR1 is SGHVS and CDR2 is FNYEAQ. The CDR3 runs to 16 residues. The junction had 10 bases not matched to a gene; V was cut back by 3 bases and J by 6 bases. Profiling relied on immunoSEQ multiplex PCR, and the TCRdb table lists in-frame clones only, not all of them. The table lists about 28,000 clones, under 95% of them singletons. The sequence was collected from a female donor in good health, enrolled as a control in a pregnancy study. Sequencing was performed on peripheral blood, taken in the first trimester of pregnancy. The chain combines TRBV7-6 with TRBJ1-4; TRBD1 agrees at 7 bases. The CDR3 sequence is CASSFSTGAADEKLFF. The DNA for the CDR3 is TGTGCCAGCAGCTTTTCAACAGGGGCGGCGGATGAAAAACTGTTTTTT.